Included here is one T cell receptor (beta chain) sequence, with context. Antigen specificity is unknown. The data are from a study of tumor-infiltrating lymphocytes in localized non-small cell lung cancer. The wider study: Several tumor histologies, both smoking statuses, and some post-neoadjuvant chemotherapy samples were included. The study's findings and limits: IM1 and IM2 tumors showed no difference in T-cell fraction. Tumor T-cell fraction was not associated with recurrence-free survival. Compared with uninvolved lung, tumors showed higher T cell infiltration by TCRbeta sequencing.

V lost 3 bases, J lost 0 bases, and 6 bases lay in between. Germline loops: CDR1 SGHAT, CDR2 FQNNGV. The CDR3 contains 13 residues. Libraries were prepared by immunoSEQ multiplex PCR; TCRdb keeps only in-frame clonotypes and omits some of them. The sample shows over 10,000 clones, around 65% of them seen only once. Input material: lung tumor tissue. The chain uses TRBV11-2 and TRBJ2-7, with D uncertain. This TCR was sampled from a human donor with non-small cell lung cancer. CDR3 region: CASSLTSSYEQYF. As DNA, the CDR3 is TGTGCCAGCAGCTTGACGAGCTCCTACGAGCAGTACTTC.